The 8 T cell receptor beta chains presented below share a single source sample, sequenced in a study of T cell responses to AZD1222 COVID-19 vaccine (dated by TCRdb to the early 2020s). Libraries were constructed by the immunoSEQ multiplex PCR assay. TCRdb provides this immuneACCESS table in a form limited to in-frame rearrangements. Some clones are lacking; in checked studies, under half of them reflect an unresolved V gene, and why the rest are absent is not known. This sample gives 120,000 or so clones in total; approximately 88% of them show up just once. About 27% of the sample is held by the ten biggest clonotypes. According to the study, the label for this sample's time point signals: baseline before first vaccination. The sequencing used peripheral blood, collected on day 0 of AZD1222 vaccination. The origin of the receptors is an adult in good health.

The rearrangement links TRBV5-1 to TRBJ2-7; possible D gene TRBD2, 7 bases. V was trimmed by 2 bases and J by 4 bases, leaving 13 bases between them. CDR1 is SGHRS, CDR2 YFSETQ, per germline. This CDR3 has 14 residues. CDR3 sequence: CASSLEGGTYEQYF. In DNA form, the CDR3 reads TGCGCCAGCAGCTTAGAGGGGGGGACGTACGAGCAGTACTTC.

This chain links TRBV7-3 with TRBJ2-2, with TRBD1 identical over 9 bases. Trimming cost V 3 bases and J 7 bases; bases outside gene matches: 6. Germline V lookup: CDR1 SGHTA, CDR2 FQGTGA. The CDR3 is 15 residues long. Here the CDR3 reads CASSFATGGIGELFF. CDR3 sequence (DNA): TGTGCCAGCAGCTTCGCCACAGGGGGCATCGGGGAGCTGTTTTTT.

The chain combines TRBV3-1 (or the pseudogene TRBV3-2) with TRBJ1-1, with TRBD1 as a possible D gene (5 bases). Germline V gene lookup returns CDR1 LGHDT and CDR2 YNNKEL (reference sequence). The CDR3 length is 14 residues. V lost 6 bases to trimming and J lost 1 base, with 12 bases between them. The CDR3 region has the DNA TGTGCCAGCAGTTGGGGGAGTGGGAACACTGAAGCTTTCTTT. Translating gives CASSWGSGNTEAFF.

This chain uses TRBV9 with TRBJ1-4; D might be TRBD1 (6 bases). Trimming shortened V by 3 bases and J by 3 bases, and 12 bases separated the two germline ends. The CDR3 is 15 residues long. Per germline, CDR1 SGDLS and CDR2 YYNGEE. This chain's CDR3 is CASSETTGPNEKLFF. CDR3 sequence (DNA): TGTGCCAGCAGCGAGACGACAGGACCTAATGAAAAACTGTTTTTT. Complete variable domain (other parts from reference TRBV9 and TRBJ1-4): DSGVTQTPKHLITATGQRVTLRCSPRSGDLSVYWYQQSLDQGLQFLIQYYNGEERAKGNILERFSAQQFPDLHSELNLSSLELGDSALYFCASSETTGPNEKLFFGSGTQLSVL.

V gene TRBV7-2 combines with J gene TRBJ2-3; D not certain. The germline V gene encodes CDR1 SGHTA and CDR2 FQGNSA. Trimming cost V 3 bases and J 0 bases, with 7 bases left between them. CDR3 length: 14 amino acids. The CDR3 is CASSFQSSTDTQYF. CDR3 coding DNA: TGTGCCAGCAGCTTCCAGTCGAGCACAGATACGCAGTATTTT.

The chain combines TRBV5-1 with TRBJ2-3; a weak D match, TRBD2 (6 bases). Germline-derived CDR1 and CDR2 are SGHRS and YFSETQ. CDR3 length: 15 amino acids. The V end was cut by 9 bases, the J end by 5 bases, with 22 bases between. The CDR3: CATTMGVGRRDTQYF. The CDR3 nucleotides are TGCGCCACCACCATGGGGGTGGGGAGGAGAGATACGCAGTATTTT.

This rearrangement joins TRBV9 to TRBJ1-6; D possibly corresponds to TRBD1 (6 bases). The CDR3 is 13 amino acids. In germline, CDR1 is SGDLS, CDR2 YYNGEE. V dropped 3 bases and J dropped 8 bases, with 9 bases sitting between them. The CDR3 protein is CASSATGDSPLHF. CDR3 nucleotide sequence: TGTGCCAGCAGCGCGACAGGCGATTCACCCCTCCACTTT.

This chain joins TRBV27 and TRBJ2-7, with TRBD2 identical over 7 bases. Trimming cost V 1 base and J 0 bases; bases outside gene matches: 6. CDR1 and CDR2 (germline): MNHEY, SMNVEV (reference sequence). The CDR3 totals 16 residues. CDR3 coding DNA: TGTGCCAGCAGTTTATTGGGCGGGAGTACCTCCTACGAGCAGTACTTC. Encoded protein: CASSLLGGSTSYEQYF.